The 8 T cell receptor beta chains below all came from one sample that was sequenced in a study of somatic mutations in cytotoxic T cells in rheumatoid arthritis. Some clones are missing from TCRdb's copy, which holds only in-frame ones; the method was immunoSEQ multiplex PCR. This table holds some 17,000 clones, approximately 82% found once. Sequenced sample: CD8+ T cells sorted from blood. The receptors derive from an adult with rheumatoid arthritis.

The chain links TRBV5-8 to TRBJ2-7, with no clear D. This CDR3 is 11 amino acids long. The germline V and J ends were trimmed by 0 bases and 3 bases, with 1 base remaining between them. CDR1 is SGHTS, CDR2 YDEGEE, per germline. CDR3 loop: CASSLVYEQYF. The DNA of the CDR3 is TGTGCCAGCAGCTTGGTCTACGAGCAGTACTTC.

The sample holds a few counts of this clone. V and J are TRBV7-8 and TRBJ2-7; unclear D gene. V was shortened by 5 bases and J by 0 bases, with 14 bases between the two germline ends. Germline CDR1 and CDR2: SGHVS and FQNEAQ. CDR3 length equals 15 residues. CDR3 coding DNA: TGTGCCAGCAGCCCCCGATCGTTAGCCTCCTACGAGCAGTACTTC. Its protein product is CASSPRSLASYEQYF. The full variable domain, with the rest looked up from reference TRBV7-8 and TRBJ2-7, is GAGVSQSPRYKVAKRGQDVALRCDPISGHVSLFWYQQALGQGPEFLTYFQNEAQLDKSGLPSDRFFAERPEGSVSTLKIQRTQQEDSAVYLCASSPRSLASYEQYFGPGTRLTVT.

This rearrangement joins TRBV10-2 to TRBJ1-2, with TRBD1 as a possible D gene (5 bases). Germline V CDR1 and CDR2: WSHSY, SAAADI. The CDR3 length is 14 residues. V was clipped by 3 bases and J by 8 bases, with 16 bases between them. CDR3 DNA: TGCGCCAGCAGTGACGGGTCCCCGAGGGACGGCTACACCTTC. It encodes CASSDGSPRDGYTF.

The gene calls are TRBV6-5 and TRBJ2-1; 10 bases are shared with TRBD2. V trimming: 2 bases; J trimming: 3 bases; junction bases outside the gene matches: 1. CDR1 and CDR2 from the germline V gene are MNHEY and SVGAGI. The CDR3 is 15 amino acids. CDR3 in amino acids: CASSYERGGYNEQFF. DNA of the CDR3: TGTGCCAGCAGTTACGAGCGGGGGGGCTACAATGAGCAGTTCTTC.

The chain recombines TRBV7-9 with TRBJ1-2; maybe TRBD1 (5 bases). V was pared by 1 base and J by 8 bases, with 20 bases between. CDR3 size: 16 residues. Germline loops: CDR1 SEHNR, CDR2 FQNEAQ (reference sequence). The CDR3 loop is CASSLVGVVTGQGYTF. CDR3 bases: TGTGCCAGCAGCTTAGTGGGGGTAGTTACAGGACAAGGCTACACCTTC.

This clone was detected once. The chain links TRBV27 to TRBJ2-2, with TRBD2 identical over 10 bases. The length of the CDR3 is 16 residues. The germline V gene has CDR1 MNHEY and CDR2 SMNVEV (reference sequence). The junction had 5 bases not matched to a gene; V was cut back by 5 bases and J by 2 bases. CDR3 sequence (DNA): TGTGCCAGCAGTCCCCGGACTAGCGGAAACACCGGGGAGCTGTTTTTT. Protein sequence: CASSPRTSGNTGELFF.

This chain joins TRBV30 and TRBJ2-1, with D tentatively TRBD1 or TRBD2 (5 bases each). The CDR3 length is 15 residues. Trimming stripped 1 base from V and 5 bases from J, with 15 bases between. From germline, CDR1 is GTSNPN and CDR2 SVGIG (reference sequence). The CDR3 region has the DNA TGTGCCTGGAGTGACGAACGGGACGCGCACAATGAGCAGTTCTTC. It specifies CAWSDERDAHNEQFF.

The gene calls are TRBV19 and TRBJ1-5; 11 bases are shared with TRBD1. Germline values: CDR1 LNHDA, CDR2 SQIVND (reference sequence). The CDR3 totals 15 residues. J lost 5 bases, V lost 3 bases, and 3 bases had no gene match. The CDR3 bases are TGTGCCAGTAGTATGGGACAGGGGGTCCATCAGCCCCAGCATTTT. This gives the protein CASSMGQGVHQPQHF.